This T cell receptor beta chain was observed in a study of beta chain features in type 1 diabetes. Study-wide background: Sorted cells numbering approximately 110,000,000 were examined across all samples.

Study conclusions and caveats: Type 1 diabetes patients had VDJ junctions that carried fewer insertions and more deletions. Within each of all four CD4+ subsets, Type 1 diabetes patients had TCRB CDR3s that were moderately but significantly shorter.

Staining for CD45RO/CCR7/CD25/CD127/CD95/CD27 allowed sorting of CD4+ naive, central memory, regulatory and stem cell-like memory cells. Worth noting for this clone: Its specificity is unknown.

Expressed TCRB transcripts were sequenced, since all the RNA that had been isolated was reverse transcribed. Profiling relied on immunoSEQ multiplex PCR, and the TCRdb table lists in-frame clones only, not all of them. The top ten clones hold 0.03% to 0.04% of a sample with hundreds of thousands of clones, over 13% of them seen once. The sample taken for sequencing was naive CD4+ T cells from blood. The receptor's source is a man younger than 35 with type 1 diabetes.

This chain's CDR3 is CASRTSSSYNSPLHF. CDR3 nucleotide sequence: TGTGCCAGCAGGACCAGCAGCTCCTATAATTCACCCCTCCACTTT. The chain uses TRBV9 and TRBJ1-6; D remains ambiguous. CDR3 length equals 15 residues. Germline CDR1 is SGDLS and CDR2 is YYNGEE. With 5 bases removed from V and 0 bases from J, the gap between germline ends came to 9 bases.